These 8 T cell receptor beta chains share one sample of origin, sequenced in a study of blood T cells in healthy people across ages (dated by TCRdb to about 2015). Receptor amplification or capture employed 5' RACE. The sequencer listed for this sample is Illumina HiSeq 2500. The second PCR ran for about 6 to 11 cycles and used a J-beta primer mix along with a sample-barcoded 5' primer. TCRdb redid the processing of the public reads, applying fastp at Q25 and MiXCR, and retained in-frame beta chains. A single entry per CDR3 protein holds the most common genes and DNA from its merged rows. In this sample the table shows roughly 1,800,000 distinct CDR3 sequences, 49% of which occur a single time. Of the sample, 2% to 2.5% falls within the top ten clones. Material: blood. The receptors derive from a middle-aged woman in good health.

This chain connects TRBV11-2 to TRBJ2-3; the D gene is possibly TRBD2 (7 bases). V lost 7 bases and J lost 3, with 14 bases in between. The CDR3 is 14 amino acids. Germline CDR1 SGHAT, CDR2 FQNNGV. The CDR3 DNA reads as TGTGCCAGCACCCTAGGGGGGGTGACAGATACGCAGTATTTT. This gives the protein CASTLGGVTDTQYF.

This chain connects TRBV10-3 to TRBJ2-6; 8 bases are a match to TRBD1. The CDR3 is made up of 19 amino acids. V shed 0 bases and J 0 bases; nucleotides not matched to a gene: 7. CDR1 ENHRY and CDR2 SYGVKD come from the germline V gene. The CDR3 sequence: CAISESAGGTTSGANVLTF. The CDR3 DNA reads TGTGCCATCAGTGAGTCGGCAGGGGGCACTACCTCTGGGGCCAACGTCCTGACTTTC.

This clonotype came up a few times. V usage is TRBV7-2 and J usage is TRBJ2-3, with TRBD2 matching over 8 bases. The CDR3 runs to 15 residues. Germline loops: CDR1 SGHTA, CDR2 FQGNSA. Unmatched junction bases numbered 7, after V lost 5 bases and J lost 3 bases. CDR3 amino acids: CASSSGGGLTDTQYF. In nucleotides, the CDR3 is TGTGCCAGCAGCAGCGGGGGAGGGCTTACAGATACGCAGTATTTT.

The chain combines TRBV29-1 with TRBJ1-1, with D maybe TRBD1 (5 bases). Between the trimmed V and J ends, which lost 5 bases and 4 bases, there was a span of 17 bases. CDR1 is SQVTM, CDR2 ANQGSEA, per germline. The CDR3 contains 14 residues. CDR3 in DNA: TGCAGCGTTTTCCCCGGGGGGTCTGGCACTGAAGCTTTCTTT. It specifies CSVFPGGSGTEAFF.

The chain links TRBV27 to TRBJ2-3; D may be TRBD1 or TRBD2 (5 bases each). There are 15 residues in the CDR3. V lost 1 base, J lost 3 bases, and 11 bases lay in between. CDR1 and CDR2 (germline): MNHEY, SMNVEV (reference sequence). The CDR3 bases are TGTGCCAGCAGTTTATTTCTGGGGGAGACAGATACGCAGTATTTT. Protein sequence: CASSLFLGETDTQYF.

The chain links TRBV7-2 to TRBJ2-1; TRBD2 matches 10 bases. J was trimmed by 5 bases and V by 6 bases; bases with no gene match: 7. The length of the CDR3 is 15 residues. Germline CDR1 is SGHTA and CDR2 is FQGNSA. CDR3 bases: TGTGCCAGCAGACCTAGCGGGGGCCTGAACAATGAGCAGTTCTTC. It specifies CASRPSGGLNNEQFF.

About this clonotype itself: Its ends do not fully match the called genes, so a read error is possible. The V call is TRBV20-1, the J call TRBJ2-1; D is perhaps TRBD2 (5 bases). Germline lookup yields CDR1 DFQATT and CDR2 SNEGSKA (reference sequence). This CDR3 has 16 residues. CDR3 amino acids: CSARAPGGLNCNEQFF. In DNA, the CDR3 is TGCAGTGCCAGAGCACCTGGCGGGCTCAACTGCAATGAGCAGTTCTTC.

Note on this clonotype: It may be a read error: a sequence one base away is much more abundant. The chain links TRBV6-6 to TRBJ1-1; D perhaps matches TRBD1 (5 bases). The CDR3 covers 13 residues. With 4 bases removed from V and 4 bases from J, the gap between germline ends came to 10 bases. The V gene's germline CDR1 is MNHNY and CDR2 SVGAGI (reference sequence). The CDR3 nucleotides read TGTGCCAGCAGTTTCCAGAGGGGCACTGAAGCTTTCTTT. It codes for CASSFQRGTEAFF.